This T cell receptor (beta chain) was observed in a study of CD8 T cells in ankylosing spondylitis. Quantitative 5'-RACE was performed with molecular barcodes, and it yielded the TCR beta libraries. Using its own MiXCR run on the 5' RACE reads, TCRdb lists one record per CDR3 protein. The sample carries fewer than 250,000 distinct CDR3 sequences, 20% to 30% recorded once. The germline V gene encodes CDR1 SGHRS and CDR2 YFSETQ. The ends were cut back, 0 bases at V and 4 bases at J, with 11 bases in the middle. The CDR3 contains 16 residues. The study's findings and limits: It appeared that ankylosing spondylitis blood was characterized by a TCR beta motif of several highly homologous variants. Reactive arthritis synovial fluid and blood were previously reported to contain some motif variants. Clones tied to disease were said to be significantly enriched in matched ankylosing spondylitis synovial fluid.

Remarks on this clonotype: As yet, its antigen is unknown.

The rearrangement uses TRBV5-1 and TRBJ2-6; D unclear. The source material was blood, either unsorted or a sorted T cell fraction (not recorded which). The source is a male donor with ankylosing spondylitis or in good health (not recorded which). CDR3: CASSLEALQGANVLTF. The CDR3, as DNA: TGCGCCAGCAGCTTGGAAGCGTTGCAAGGGGCCAACGTCCTGACTTTC.